The 19 T cell receptor beta chains below all came from one sample that was sequenced in a study of beta chain features in type 1 diabetes. The isolated RNA, all of it, was reverse transcribed, so expressed TCRB transcripts were what got sequenced. Measured with immunoSEQ multiplex PCR; TCRdb has only the in-frame clones, and not every one. The data show approximately 300,000 clones, roughly 11% seen once. Sequenced material: naive CD4+ T cells from blood. The receptor set was obtained from a woman in her thirties in good health.

J is TRBJ1-3 and V is TRBV29-1; 7 positions agree with TRBD1. Germline-derived CDR1 and CDR2 are SQVTM and ANQGSEA. The CDR3 consists of 14 residues. V gave up 4 bases and J gave up 2 bases; unmatched junction bases: 5. The CDR3 protein is CSVATGVAGNTIYF. CDR3 bases: TGCAGCGTTGCAACAGGGGTGGCTGGAAACACCATATATTTT.

This rearrangement joins TRBV5-6 to TRBJ2-7; the D gene is possibly TRBD1 (5 bases). Germline V gene sequence: CDR1 SGHDT, CDR2 YYEEEE. The CDR3 is 14 residues long. Trimming took 3 bases from V and 2 from J, leaving 12 bases between them. The CDR3 protein is CASSSDTSAYEQYF. The CDR3, as DNA: TGTGCCAGCAGCTCGGACACTTCGGCCTACGAGCAGTACTTC. Drawing the rest from reference TRBV5-6 and TRBJ2-7, the complete variable domain is DAGVTQSPTHLIKTRGQQVTLRCSPKSGHDTVSWYQQALGQGPQFIFQYYEEEERQRGNFPDRFSGHQFPNYSSELNVNALLLGDSALYLCASSSDTSAYEQYFGPGTRLTVT.

The V gene is TRBV27, the J gene TRBJ2-5; D perhaps matches TRBD1 (6 bases). This CDR3 contains 15 residues. Germline V gives CDR1 MNHEY, CDR2 SMNVEV (reference sequence). Trimming took 6 bases from V and 5 from J, leaving 19 bases between them. This CDR3 reads CASRDLQGTRETQYF. CDR3 sequence (DNA): TGTGCCAGCAGGGACCTACAGGGCACCCGGGAGACCCAGTACTTC.

The sample holds a few counts of this clone. The V and J genes are TRBV9 and TRBJ2-1; TRBD2 is a possible D gene (5 bases). V was clipped by 3 bases and J by 11 bases, with 12 bases between them. There are 12 residues in the CDR3. Germline V CDR1 and CDR2: SGDLS, YYNGEE. CDR3: CASSEGLYQQFF. The CDR3 nucleotides read TGTGCCAGCAGCGAAGGACTGTATCAGCAGTTCTTC. The full variable domain, with the rest looked up from reference TRBV9 and TRBJ2-1, is DSGVTQTPKHLITATGQRVTLRCSPRSGDLSVYWYQQSLDQGLQFLIQYYNGEERAKGNILERFSAQQFPDLHSELNLSSLELGDSALYFCASSEGLYQQFFGPGTRLTVL.

The chain uses TRBV27 and TRBJ2-1; D is perhaps TRBD1 (6 bases). V was pared by 5 bases and J by 0 bases, with 14 bases between. CDR1 and CDR2 from the germline V gene are MNHEY and SMNVEV (reference sequence). This CDR3 spans 16 amino acids. The CDR3 region is CASSLGGFLSYNEQFF. The CDR3, as DNA: TGTGCCAGCAGTCTAGGGGGTTTCCTCTCCTACAATGAGCAGTTCTTC.

V is TRBV28 and J is TRBJ2-7, with a weak D call TRBD1 (5 bases). Germline V lookup: CDR1 MDHEN, CDR2 SYDVKM. V was trimmed by 2 bases and J by 4 bases, leaving 9 bases between them. This CDR3 spans 13 amino acids. CDR3 region: CASSLTGPYEQYF. The DNA for the CDR3 is TGTGCCAGCAGTTTAACAGGTCCTTACGAGCAGTACTTC.

This clone showed up just a few times. The junction differs from germline at one of its ends, possibly a read error. The chain couples TRBV7-9 to TRBJ1-2; D gene unclear. Germline V lookup: CDR1 SEHNR, CDR2 FQNEAQ (reference sequence). The CDR3 loop spans 13 amino acids. This CDR3 reads CASSLARDYGYTF. The CDR3 DNA sequence: TGTGCCAGCAGTTTAGCCCGGGACTATGGCTACACCTTC.

This clone was seen more than once but under ten times. This rearrangement joins TRBV7-2 to TRBJ1-1; 9 nucleotides agree with TRBD1. This CDR3 contains 15 residues. V was pared by 1 base and J by 3 bases, with 3 bases of the junction left unmatched. CDR1 SGHTA and CDR2 FQGNSA come from the germline V gene. The CDR3 DNA reads as TGTGCCAGCAGCTTAGAACAGGGGGCTCACACTGAAGCTTTCTTT. Amino acids: CASSLEQGAHTEAFF.

CDR3 amino acids: CASSGQGTFPEQFF. The CDR3 DNA reads as TGTGCCAGCAGTGGACAGGGAACTTTTCCTGAGCAGTTCTTC. The chain couples TRBV7-9 to TRBJ2-1; 8 bases map to TRBD1. Trimming cost V 6 bases and J 9 bases; bases outside gene matches: 10. The CDR3 length is 14 residues. The germline V gene has CDR1 SEHNR and CDR2 FQNEAQ (reference sequence).

This chain's CDR3 is CASSEIEQGASTEAFF. CDR3 bases: TGTGCCAGCTCAGAAATCGAACAGGGGGCGAGCACTGAAGCTTTCTTT. The chain uses TRBV18 and TRBJ1-1; TRBD1 aligns across 9 bases. Germline CDR1 and CDR2: KGHSH and LQKENI. J lost 4 bases, V lost 5 bases, and 11 bases had no gene match. This CDR3 has 16 residues.

This clone was seen only a few times. The chain joins TRBV7-9 to TRBJ2-5; tentatively, D is TRBD2 (6 bases). V lost 9 bases, J lost 4 bases, and 18 bases lay in between. The CDR3 has 14 residues. From germline, CDR1 is SEHNR and CDR2 FQNEAQ (reference sequence). CDR3 bases: TGTGCCAGTATCTGGGGGGAGAGGGGAGAGACCCAGTACTTC. Its translation: CASIWGERGETQYF.

The CDR3 here is CASSPQGTGELFF. CDR3 DNA: TGTGCCAGCAGCCCTCAGGGCACCGGGGAGCTGTTTTTT. J is TRBJ2-2 and V is TRBV7-3; D perhaps matches TRBD1 (5 bases). Germline V gene sequence: CDR1 SGHTA, CDR2 FQGTGA. V was trimmed by 5 bases and J by 4 bases, leaving 8 bases between them. The CDR3 is made up of 13 amino acids.

The CDR3 loop is CASRGLTGNGELFF. For the CDR3, the DNA is TGTGCCAGCAGGGGCCTTACAGGGAACGGGGAGCTGTTTTTT. This chain connects TRBV7-2 to TRBJ2-2, with TRBD1 as a possible D gene (6 bases). V lost 6 bases, J lost 7 bases, and 15 bases lay in between. The CDR3 is 14 amino acids. Germline V gene data show CDR1 as SGHTA and CDR2 as FQGNSA.

This chain uses TRBV28 with TRBJ1-1; 8 bases are shared with TRBD1. Germline CDR1 and CDR2: MDHEN and SYDVKM. The CDR3 runs 14 residues. V dropped 6 bases and J dropped 5; count of bases not matched to a gene: 8. The CDR3 loop reads CASSRQGFGTEAFF. The DNA of the CDR3 is TGTGCCAGCAGCCGACAGGGGTTTGGGACTGAAGCTTTCTTT.

The chain employs TRBV27 and TRBJ2-1, with D possibly matching TRBD2 (5 bases). Germline V gene data show CDR1 as MNHEY and CDR2 as SMNVEV (reference sequence). Trimming took 8 bases from V and 2 from J, leaving 19 bases between them. The CDR3 totals 16 residues. CDR3 region: CASRSRASRPYNEQFF. CDR3 nucleotide sequence: TGTGCCAGCCGATCCCGGGCTAGCAGGCCCTACAATGAGCAGTTCTTC.

This clone was picked up a small number of times. The chain recombines TRBV9 with TRBJ2-2; 15 bases line up with TRBD2. The CDR3 consists of 16 residues. Germline CDR1 and CDR2: SGDLS and YYNGEE. After removal of 3 bases from V and 5 bases from J, the junction contained 2 bases not matched to a gene. CDR3 sequence: CASSEGLAGGTGELFF. CDR3 DNA sequence: TGTGCCAGCAGCGAGGGACTAGCGGGAGGTACCGGGGAGCTGTTTTTT. The variable domain in full, with the rest retrieved from reference TRBV9 and TRBJ2-2, is DSGVTQTPKHLITATGQRVTLRCSPRSGDLSVYWYQQSLDQGLQFLIQYYNGEERAKGNILERFSAQQFPDLHSELNLSSLELGDSALYFCASSEGLAGGTGELFFGEGSRLTVL.

This clone has a handful of counts. The chain recombines TRBV29-1 with TRBJ2-4; 8 bases line up with TRBD1. Germline V lookup: CDR1 SQVTM, CDR2 ANQGSEA. The CDR3 contains 14 residues. With V trimmed by 6 bases and J by 1 base, 5 bases remained unmatched. This CDR3 is CSVLDRVAKNIQYF. CDR3 sequence (DNA): TGCAGCGTACTGGACAGGGTTGCCAAAAACATTCAGTACTTC.

This clone was counted between two and nine times. The V call is TRBV7-2, the J call TRBJ1-4; 8 positions agree with TRBD1. Per germline, CDR1 SGHTA and CDR2 FQGNSA. This CDR3 contains 14 residues. V trimming: 5 bases; J trimming: 7 bases; junction bases outside the gene matches: 6. CDR3 sequence: CASSVQGVVEKLFF. CDR3 nucleotide sequence: TGTGCCAGCAGCGTACAGGGGGTTGTTGAAAAACTGTTTTTT.

V and J are TRBV28 and TRBJ1-2, with D maybe TRBD1 (6 bases). The germline V gene encodes CDR1 MDHEN and CDR2 SYDVKM. CDR3 length equals 13 residues. The V end was cut by 11 bases, the J end by 0 bases, with 13 bases between. This chain's CDR3 is CALGQSSNYGYTF. CDR3 DNA: TGTGCCCTAGGACAGAGCTCTAACTATGGCTACACCTTC.